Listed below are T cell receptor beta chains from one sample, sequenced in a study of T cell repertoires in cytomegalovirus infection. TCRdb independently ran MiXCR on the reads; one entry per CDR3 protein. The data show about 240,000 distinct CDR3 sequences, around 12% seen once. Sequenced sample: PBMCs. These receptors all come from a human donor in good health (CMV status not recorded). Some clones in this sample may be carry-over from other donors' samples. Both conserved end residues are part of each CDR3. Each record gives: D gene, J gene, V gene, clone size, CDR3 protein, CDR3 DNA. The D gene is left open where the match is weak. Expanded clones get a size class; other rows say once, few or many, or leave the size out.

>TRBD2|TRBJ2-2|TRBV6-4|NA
CAKPTSGGFTGELFF
TGTGCGAAACCCACTAGCGGGGGGTTCACCGGGGAGCTGTTTTTT
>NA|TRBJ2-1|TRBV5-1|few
CASSLDRQSSYNEQFF
TGCGCCAGCAGCTTGGACCGACAGAGCTCCTACAATGAGCAGTTCTTC
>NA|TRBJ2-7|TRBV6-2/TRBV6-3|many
CASSYPAWDGEQYF
TGTGCCAGCAGTTACCCTGCCTGGGACGGCGAGCAGTACTTC
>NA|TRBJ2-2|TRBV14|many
CASSPRASRNTGELFF
TGTGCCAGCAGCCCCCGGGCTAGCAGGAACACCGGGGAGCTGTTTTTT
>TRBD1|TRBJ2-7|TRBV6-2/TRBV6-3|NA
CASSFHRGSSGQGANSYEQYF
TGTGCCAGCAGTTTCCACCGCGGGTCATCGGGACAGGGGGCGAATTCCTACGAGCAGTACTTC
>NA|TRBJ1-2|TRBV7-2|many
CASSFSPPGQPNYGYTF
TGTGCCAGCAGCTTTAGCCCGCCTGGACAGCCTAACTATGGCTACACCTTC
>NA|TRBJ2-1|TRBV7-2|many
CASSLSSGYLNEQFF
TGTGCCAGCAGCCTAAGCAGCGGATATTTAAATGAGCAGTTCTTC
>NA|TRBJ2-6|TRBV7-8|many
CASSLEGGPAGANVLTF
TGTGCCAGCAGCTTAGAAGGGGGACCGGCTGGGGCCAACGTCCTGACTTTC
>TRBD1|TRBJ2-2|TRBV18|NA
CASSHPRDRVSGELFF
TGTGCCAGCTCACACCCCCGGGACAGGGTGTCCGGGGAGCTGTTTTTT
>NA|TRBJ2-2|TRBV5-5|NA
CASRDTTNTGELFF
TGTGCCAGCAGGGACACTACGAACACCGGGGAGCTGTTTTTT
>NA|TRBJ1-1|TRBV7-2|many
CASSLDGFPGRVNTEAFF
TGTGCCAGCAGCTTAGACGGCTTTCCGGGACGGGTGAACACTGAAGCTTTCTTT
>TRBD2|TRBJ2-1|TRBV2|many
CASSTAGGTGEQFF
TGTGCCAGCAGTACTGCGGGGGGGACGGGTGAGCAGTTCTTC
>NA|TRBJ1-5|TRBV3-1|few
CASSQDGGFQPQHF
TGTGCCAGCAGCCAAGATGGAGGGTTCCAGCCCCAGCATTTT
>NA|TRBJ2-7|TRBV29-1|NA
CSVGGEYEQYF
TGCAGCGTTGGGGGGGAGTACGAGCAGTACTTC
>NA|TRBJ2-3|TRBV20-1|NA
CSALSPFDTDTQYF
TGCAGTGCCCTATCTCCGTTCGACACAGATACGCAGTATTTT
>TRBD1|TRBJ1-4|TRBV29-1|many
CSAGTGNEKLFF
TGCAGCGCCGGGACAGGCAATGAAAAACTGTTTTTT
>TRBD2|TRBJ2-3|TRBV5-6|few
CASSLRTSGITDTQYF
TGTGCCAGCAGCCTAAGGACTAGCGGGATCACAGATACGCAGTATTTT
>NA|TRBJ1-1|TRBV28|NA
CASSQDTEAFF
TGTGCCAGCAGCCAAGACACCGAAGCTTTCTTT
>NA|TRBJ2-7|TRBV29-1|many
CSVDGGGYEQYF
TGCAGCGTTGATGGGGGAGGCTACGAGCAGTACTTC
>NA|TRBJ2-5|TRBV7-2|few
CASSLGAAPEGETQYF
TGTGCCAGCAGCTTAGGGGCGGCACCAGAGGGAGAGACCCAGTACTTC
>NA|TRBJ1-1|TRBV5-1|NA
CASRRDMNTEAFF
TGCGCCAGCAGGAGGGACATGAACACTGAAGCTTTCTTT
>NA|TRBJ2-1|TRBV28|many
CASTSTTGGRGDEQFF
TGTGCCAGCACCTCCACCACAGGCGGGCGCGGCGATGAGCAGTTCTTC
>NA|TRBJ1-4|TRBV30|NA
CAWSPGTRMANEKLFF
TGTGCCTGGAGTCCCGGGACGAGGATGGCTAATGAAAAACTGTTTTTT
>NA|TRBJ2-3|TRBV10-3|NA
CAISDHSGTDTQYF
TGTGCCATCAGTGACCACTCTGGCACAGATACGCAGTATTTT
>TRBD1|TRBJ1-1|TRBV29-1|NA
CSSSGGQGVAFF
TGCAGCTCATCGGGCGGGCAGGGGGTCGCTTTCTTT
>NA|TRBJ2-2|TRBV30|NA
CAWKRLANTGELFF
TGTGCCTGGAAACGCCTCGCGAACACCGGGGAGCTGTTTTTT
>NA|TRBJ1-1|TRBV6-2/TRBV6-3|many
CASTRSPRLRMNTEAFF
TGTGCCAGCACCCGAAGCCCCAGGCTGCGCATGAACACTGAAGCTTTCTTT
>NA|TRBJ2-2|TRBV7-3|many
CASSLNGGDITGELFF
TGTGCCAGCAGCTTAAATGGCGGGGATATCACCGGGGAGCTGTTTTTT
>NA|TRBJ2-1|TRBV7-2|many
CASKGGPFYNEQFF
TGTGCCAGCAAAGGGGGGCCCTTCTACAATGAGCAGTTCTTC
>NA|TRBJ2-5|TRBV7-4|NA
CASSLVAPVQETQYF
TGTGCCAGCAGCTTAGTTGCCCCGGTTCAAGAGACCCAGTACTTC
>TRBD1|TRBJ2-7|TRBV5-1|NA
CASSRDPGQGGYEQYF
TGCGCCAGCAGCAGAGATCCGGGACAGGGTGGATACGAGCAGTACTTC
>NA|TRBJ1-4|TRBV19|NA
CASQGATNEKLFF
TGTGCCAGCCAGGGAGCAACTAATGAAAAACTGTTTTTT
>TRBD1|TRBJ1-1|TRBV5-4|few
CASHTSPGQANTEAFF
TGTGCCAGCCATACCTCCCCTGGACAGGCCAACACTGAAGCTTTCTTT
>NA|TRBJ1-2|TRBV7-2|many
CASSPGRSPANYGYTF
TGTGCCAGCAGCCCGGGCAGAAGCCCGGCTAACTATGGCTACACCTTC
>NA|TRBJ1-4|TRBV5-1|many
CASSLDPARGEKLFF
TGCGCCAGCAGCTTGGACCCTGCGAGAGGTGAAAAACTGTTTTTT
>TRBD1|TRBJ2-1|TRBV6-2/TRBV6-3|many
CASGDRDNEQFF
TGTGCCAGCGGGGACAGGGACAATGAGCAGTTCTTC
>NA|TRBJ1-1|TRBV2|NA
CASRASAGENTEAFF
TGTGCCAGCAGGGCTAGTGCAGGGGAGAACACTGAAGCTTTCTTT
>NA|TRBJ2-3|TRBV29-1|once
CSEQGSGTDTQYF
TGCAGCGAACAGGGTTCCGGGACAGATACGCAGTATTTT
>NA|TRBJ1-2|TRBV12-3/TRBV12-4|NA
CASSLSGPGYGYTF
TGTGCCAGCAGTTTATCGGGGCCGGGCTATGGCTACACCTTC
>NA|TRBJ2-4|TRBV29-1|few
CSVQQELLAKNIQYF
TGCAGCGTCCAACAGGAACTTCTAGCCAAAAACATTCAGTACTTC
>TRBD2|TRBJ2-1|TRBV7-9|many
CASSSSGRTGNEQFF
TGTGCCAGCAGCTCTAGCGGGAGGACTGGGAATGAGCAGTTCTTC
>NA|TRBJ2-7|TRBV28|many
CASSEGRSDEQYF
TGTGCCAGCAGTGAGGGACGGTCCGACGAGCAGTACTTC
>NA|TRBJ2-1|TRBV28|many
CASSPSQGLEGGEQFF
TGTGCCAGCAGCCCTTCCCAGGGGTTGGAAGGAGGTGAGCAGTTCTTC
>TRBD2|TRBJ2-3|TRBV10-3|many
CAISLAGGPHFADTQYF
TGTGCCATCAGCCTAGCGGGAGGGCCACATTTTGCAGATACGCAGTATTTT
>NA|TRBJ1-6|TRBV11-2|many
CASSLGRGANSPLHF
TGTGCCAGCAGCTTAGGCAGGGGAGCCAATTCACCCCTCCACTTT
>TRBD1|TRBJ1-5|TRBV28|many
CASRQGAGSQPQHF
TGTGCCAGCAGGCAGGGGGCAGGCAGTCAGCCCCAGCATTTT
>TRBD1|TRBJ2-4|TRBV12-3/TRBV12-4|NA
CASSSGTVGDIQYF
TGTGCCAGCAGTTCCGGGACAGTGGGTGACATTCAGTACTTC
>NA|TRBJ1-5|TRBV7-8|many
CASSPNRASVQHF
TGTGCCAGCAGCCCAAACCGAGCAAGCGTCCAGCATTTT
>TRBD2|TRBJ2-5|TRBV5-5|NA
CASSSLGLVETQYF
TGTGCCAGCAGCTCGTTAGGACTAGTGGAGACCCAGTACTTC
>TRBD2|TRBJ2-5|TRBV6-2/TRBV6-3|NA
CASSRGLAGGEETQYF
TGTGCCAGCAGCAGGGGACTAGCGGGGGGGGAAGAGACCCAGTACTTC
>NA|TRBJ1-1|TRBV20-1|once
CSSKGGDTEAFF
TGCAGTTCCAAGGGAGGGGACACTGAAGCTTTCTTT
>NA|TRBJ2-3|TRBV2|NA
CASSGGRRATTDTQYF
TGTGCCAGCAGTGGCGGGCGACGGGCTACCACAGATACGCAGTATTTT
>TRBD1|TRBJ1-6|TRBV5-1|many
CASRPTTGPVGSPLHF
TGCGCCAGCAGACCGACGACAGGGCCGGTCGGTTCACCCCTCCACTTT
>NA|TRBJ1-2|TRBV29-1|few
CSVNGGGVTTF
TGCAGCGTTAACGGCGGAGGGGTGACCACCTTC
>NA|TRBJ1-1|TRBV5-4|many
CASSLGQTVSEAFF
TGTGCCAGCAGCTTGGGGCAGACAGTATCGGAAGCTTTCTTT
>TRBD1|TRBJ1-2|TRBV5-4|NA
CASSWSGTGNIGYTF
TGTGCCAGCAGCTGGTCCGGGACAGGGAACATTGGCTACACCTTC
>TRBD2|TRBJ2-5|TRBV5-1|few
CASSDTGLAGGKTQYF
TGCGCCAGCAGCGATACCGGACTAGCGGGAGGAAAGACCCAGTACTTC
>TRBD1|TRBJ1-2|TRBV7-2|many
CASSPTGGDNGYTF
TGTGCCAGCAGCCCGACAGGGGGAGACAATGGCTACACCTTC
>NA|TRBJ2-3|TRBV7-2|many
CASSLWADTQYF
TGTGCCAGCAGCTTATGGGCAGATACGCAGTATTTT
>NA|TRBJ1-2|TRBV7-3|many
CASSLNGGGASGGYTF
TGTGCCAGCAGCTTAAACGGCGGAGGGGCATCGGGGGGCTACACCTTC